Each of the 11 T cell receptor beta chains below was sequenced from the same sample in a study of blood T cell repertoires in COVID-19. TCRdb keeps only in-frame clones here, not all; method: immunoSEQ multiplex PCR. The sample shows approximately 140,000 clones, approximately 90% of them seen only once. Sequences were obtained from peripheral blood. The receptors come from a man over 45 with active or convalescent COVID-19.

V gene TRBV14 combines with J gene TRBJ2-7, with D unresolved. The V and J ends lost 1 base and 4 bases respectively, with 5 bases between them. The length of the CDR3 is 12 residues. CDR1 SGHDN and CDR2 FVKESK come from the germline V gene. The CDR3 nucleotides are TGTGCCAGCAGCCAAGGCGTTTACGAGCAGTACTTC. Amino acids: CASSQGVYEQYF.

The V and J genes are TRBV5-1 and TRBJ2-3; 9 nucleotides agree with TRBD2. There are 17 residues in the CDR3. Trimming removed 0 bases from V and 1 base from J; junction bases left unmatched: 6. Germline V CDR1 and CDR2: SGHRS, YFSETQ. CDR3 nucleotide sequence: TGCGCCAGCAGCTTGGGGGATCTAGCGGGGCGCACAGATACGCAGTATTTT. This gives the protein CASSLGDLAGRTDTQYF.

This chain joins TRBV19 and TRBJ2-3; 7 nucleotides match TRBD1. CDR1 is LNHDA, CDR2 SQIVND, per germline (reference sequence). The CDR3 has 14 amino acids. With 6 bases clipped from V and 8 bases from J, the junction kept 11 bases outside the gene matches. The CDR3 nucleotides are TGTGCCAGTAGAGTACAGGGGCACACGGGTACGCAGTATTTT. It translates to CASRVQGHTGTQYF.

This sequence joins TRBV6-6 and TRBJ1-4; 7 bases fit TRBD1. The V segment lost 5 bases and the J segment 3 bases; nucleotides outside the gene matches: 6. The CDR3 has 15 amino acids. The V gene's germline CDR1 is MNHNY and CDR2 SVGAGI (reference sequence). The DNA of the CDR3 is TGTGCCAGCAGTCTAGGACAGGTCGCTAATGAAAAACTGTTTTTT. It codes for CASSLGQVANEKLFF.

CDR3 region: CASSTRTSGIDFQYF. The CDR3 nucleotides are TGTGCCAGCAGTACCCGGACTAGCGGGATAGATTTCCAGTACTTC. This chain uses TRBV28 with TRBJ2-5, with TRBD2 matching over 12 bases. V lost 5 bases to trimming and J lost 10 bases; unmatched junction nucleotides: 11. The CDR3 extends over 15 amino acids. Germline loops: CDR1 MDHEN, CDR2 SYDVKM.

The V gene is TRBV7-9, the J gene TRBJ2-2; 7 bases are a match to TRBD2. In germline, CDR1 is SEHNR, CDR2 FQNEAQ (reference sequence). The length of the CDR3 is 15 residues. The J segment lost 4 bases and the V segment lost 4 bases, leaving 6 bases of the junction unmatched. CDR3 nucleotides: TGTGCCAGCAGCTCCCAATCGGGAGGCACCGGGGAGCTGTTTTTT. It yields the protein CASSSQSGGTGELFF. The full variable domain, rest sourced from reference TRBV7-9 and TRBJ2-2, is DTGVSQNPRHKITKRGQNVTFRCDPISEHNRLYWYRQTLGQGPEFLTYFQNEAQLEKSRLLSDRFSAERPKGSFSTLEIQRTEQGDSAMYLCASSSQSGGTGELFFGEGSRLTVL.

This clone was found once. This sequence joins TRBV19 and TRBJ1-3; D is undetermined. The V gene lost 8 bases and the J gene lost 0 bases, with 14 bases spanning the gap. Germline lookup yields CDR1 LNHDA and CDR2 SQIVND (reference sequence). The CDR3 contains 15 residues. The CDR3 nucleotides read TGTGCCAGTGGACTGGGGAGAGTCTCTGGAAACACCATATATTTT. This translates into CASGLGRVSGNTIYF.

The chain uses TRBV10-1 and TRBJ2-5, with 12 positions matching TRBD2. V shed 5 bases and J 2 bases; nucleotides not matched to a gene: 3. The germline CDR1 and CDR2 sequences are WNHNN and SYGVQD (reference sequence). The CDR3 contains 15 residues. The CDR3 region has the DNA TGCGCCAGCAGTCGTGGACTAGCGGGACAAGAGACCCAGTACTTC. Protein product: CASSRGLAGQETQYF.

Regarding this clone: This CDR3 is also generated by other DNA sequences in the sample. DNA for the CDR3: TGCGCCAGCAGCCTTCGACAGGTTGCCTACGAGCAGTACTTC. This sequence encodes CASSLRQVAYEQYF. This chain uses TRBV5-1 with TRBJ2-7; weak D call: TRBD1 (6 bases). V was cut by 4 bases and J by 2 bases, with 13 bases left in between. CDR3 size: 14 residues. Per the germline V gene, CDR1 is SGHRS and CDR2 is YFSETQ.

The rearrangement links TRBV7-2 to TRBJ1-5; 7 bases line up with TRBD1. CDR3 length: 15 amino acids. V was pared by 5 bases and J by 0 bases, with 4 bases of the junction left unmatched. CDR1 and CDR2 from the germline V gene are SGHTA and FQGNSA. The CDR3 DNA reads TGTGCCAGCAGCCGGGGACAGTATAGCAATCAGCCCCAGCATTTT. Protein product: CASSRGQYSNQPQHF.

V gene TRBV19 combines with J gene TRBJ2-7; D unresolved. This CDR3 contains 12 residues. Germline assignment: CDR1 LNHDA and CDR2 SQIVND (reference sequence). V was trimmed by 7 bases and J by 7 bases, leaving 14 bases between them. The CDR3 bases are TGTGCCAGTACAGGCACGGCTCGGGAGCAGTACTTC. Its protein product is CASTGTAREQYF.